The text below deals with one T cell receptor beta chain. The CDR3 loop spans 11 amino acids. CDR1 and CDR2 (germline): MNHEY, SVGAGI. Trimming removed 6 bases from V and 8 bases from J, with 10 bases in between. This sample was taken from a study of blood T cell repertoires in COVID-19. Study-wide background: Acute and convalescent COVID-19 samples came from the United States, Italy and Spain.

Generated by immunoSEQ multiplex PCR, the TCRdb table keeps only in-frame clones and is missing some. The sample consists of 100,000 to 150,000 clones, roughly four fifths of them appearing once. This sequence joins TRBV6-5 and TRBJ1-1; D is unclear. Sequenced material: peripheral blood. The source of this sequence is a woman aged 55-70 years with acute or convalescent COVID-19. The CDR3 nucleotides are TGTGCCAGCAGGCCGAGCGGGGAAGCTTTCTTT. It translates to CASRPSGEAFF.